The source of this T cell receptor (beta chain) is a study of T cell repertoires in cytomegalovirus infection. One entry per CDR3 protein, called by TCRdb with MiXCR from the reads. In the table there are around 300,000 distinct CDR3 sequences, 20% to 25% of which are singletons. This clonotype was seen only a few times. Its antigen is undetermined. With V trimmed by 5 bases and J by 1 base, 14 bases remained unmatched. The CDR3 is 18 residues long. Germline V CDR1 and CDR2: SEHNR, FQNEAQ (reference sequence). The J gene is TRBJ2-5, the V gene TRBV7-9; 9 nucleotides line up with TRBD2. The sample was cultured PBMCs, taken from culture after CMV antigen stimulation. The sequence was obtained from a human donor in good health (CMV status not recorded). Some clones in this sample may be carry-over from other donors' samples. CDR3: CASSAYQGLAGLQETQYF. The CDR3 DNA reads TGTGCCAGCAGCGCCTACCAGGGGCTAGCGGGGCTCCAAGAGACCCAGTACTTC.